The entry below describes one T cell receptor (beta chain). Antigen: not known. Trimming took 3 bases from V and 0 from J, leaving 12 bases between them. Germline V gene data show CDR1 as SGHDN and CDR2 as FVKESK. The CDR3 is made up of 15 amino acids. The data are from a study of CD8 T cells in Susac syndrome. Study background: When their blood was taken, the Susac syndrome patients had either not yet had any therapy, were taking corticosteroids, or were taking intravenous immunoglobulin alone. Findings of the study overall: Clonal expansion was not observed in the Susac syndrome CD4+ T cell repertoires. TCR sequencing and HLA analysis covered a relatively small number of individuals.

With random hexamers, roughly 0.45 to 1 ug RNA was reverse transcribed. MiXCR, run by TCRdb on the immunoSEQ multiplex PCR reads, gives a single entry per CDR3 protein. The sample includes more than 110,000 distinct CDR3 sequences, around 93% of them seen just once. CD8+ and CD4+ T cells from blood underwent TCR beta sequencing, which was carried out in a high-throughput format. The chain joins TRBV14 to TRBJ2-7, with TRBD2 as a possible D gene (5 bases). The source of this sequence is a human donor with Susac syndrome. Sample: CD4+ T cells from PBMCs. In DNA form, the CDR3 reads TGTGCCAGCAGCCATCCCCGGGGAAGCTCCTACGAGCAGTACTTC. It specifies CASSHPRGSSYEQYF. Looking up the rest from reference TRBV14 and TRBJ2-7 gives the full variable domain: EAGVTQFPSHSVIEKGQTVTLRCDPISGHDNLYWYRRVMGKEIKFLLHFVKESKQDESGMPNNRFLAERTGGTYSTLKVQPAELEDSGVYFCASSHPRGSSYEQYFGPGTRLTVT.